The clone carrying this T cell receptor beta chain was recorded many times. The data were taken from a study of T cells in Graves' hyperthyroidism and ophthalmopathy. Study-level information: Peripheral blood was taken when the disease was first diagnosed, before any treatment began.

The study included ophthalmopathy patients with Clinical Activity Score at least 3, NOSPECS grade at least 4 and duration under 3 months. Pregnant or lactating patients were excluded, as were those with uncontrolled infection or other autoimmune disease. TCR beta CDR3 regions were amplified from RNA transcripts. An initial round of RT-PCR targeting the TCR CDR3 relied on the HTBI primer set. MiXCR, applied by TCRdb to the multiplex PCR reads, yields one record per CDR3 protein. Here the sample spans approximately 430,000 distinct CDR3 sequences, about 15% being singletons. Sequencing input: blood. This sequence originates from a young man with Graves' ophthalmopathy.

CDR3 loop: CASSLRSGDVPWSPLHF. In nucleotides, the CDR3 is TGTGCCAGCAGCTTGAGAAGTGGGGACGTCCCTTGGTCACCCCTCCACTTT. This chain uses TRBV5-6 with TRBJ1-6, with a possible D match to TRBD1 (5 bases). The ends were cut back, 1 base at V and 10 bases at J, with 21 bases in the middle. Germline values: CDR1 SGHDT, CDR2 YYEEEE. The CDR3 is made up of 17 amino acids.